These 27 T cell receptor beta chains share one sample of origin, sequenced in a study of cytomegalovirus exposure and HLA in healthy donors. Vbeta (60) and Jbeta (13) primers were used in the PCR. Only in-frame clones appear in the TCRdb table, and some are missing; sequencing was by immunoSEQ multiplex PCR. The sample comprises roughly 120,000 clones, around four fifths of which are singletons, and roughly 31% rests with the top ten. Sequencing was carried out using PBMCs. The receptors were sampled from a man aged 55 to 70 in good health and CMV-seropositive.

CDR3: CASSLYLSRGWEGEQYF. DNA of the CDR3: TGTGCCAGCAGTTTATACCTCTCCAGGGGTTGGGAAGGGGAGCAGTACTTC. The chain couples TRBV28 to TRBJ2-7, with D perhaps matching TRBD1 (6 bases). From germline, CDR1 is MDHEN and CDR2 SYDVKM. Trimming removed 1 base at V and 7 bases at J, with 23 bases between. The CDR3 spans 17 residues.

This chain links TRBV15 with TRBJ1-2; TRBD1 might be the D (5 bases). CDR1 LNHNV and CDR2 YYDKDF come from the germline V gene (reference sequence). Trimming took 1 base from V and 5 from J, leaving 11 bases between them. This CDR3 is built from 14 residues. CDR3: CATSRVRRDYGYTF. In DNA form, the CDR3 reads TGTGCCACCAGCAGAGTTCGCAGGGATTATGGCTACACCTTC.

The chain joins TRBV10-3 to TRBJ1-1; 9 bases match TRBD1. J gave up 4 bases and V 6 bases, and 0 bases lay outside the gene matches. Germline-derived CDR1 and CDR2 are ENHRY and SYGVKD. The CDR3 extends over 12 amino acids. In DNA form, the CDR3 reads TGTGCCATCAGGACAGGGGGCACTGAAGCTTTCTTT. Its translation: CAIRTGGTEAFF.

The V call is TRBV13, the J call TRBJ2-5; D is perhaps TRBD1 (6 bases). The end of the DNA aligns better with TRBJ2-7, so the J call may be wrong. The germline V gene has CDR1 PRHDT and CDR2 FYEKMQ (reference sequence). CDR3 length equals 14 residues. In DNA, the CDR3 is TGTGCCAGCAGCTTAAGGGACAACGCTTACGAGCAGTACTTC. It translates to CASSLRDNAYEQYF.

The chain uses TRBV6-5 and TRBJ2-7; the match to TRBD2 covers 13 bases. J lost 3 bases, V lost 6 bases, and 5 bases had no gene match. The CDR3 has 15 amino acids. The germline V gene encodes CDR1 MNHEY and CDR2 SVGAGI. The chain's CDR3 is CASRPGLAGSYEQYF. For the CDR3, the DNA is TGTGCCAGCAGACCGGGACTAGCGGGGAGCTACGAGCAGTACTTC.

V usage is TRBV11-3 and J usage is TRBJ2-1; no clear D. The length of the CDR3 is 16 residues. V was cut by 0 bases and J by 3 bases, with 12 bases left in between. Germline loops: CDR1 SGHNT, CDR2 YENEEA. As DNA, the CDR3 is TGTGCCAGCAGCTTAGATCGAACCGCGATCTACAATGAGCAGTTCTTC. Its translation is CASSLDRTAIYNEQFF. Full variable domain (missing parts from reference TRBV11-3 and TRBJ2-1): EAGVVQSPRYKIIEKKQPVAFWCNPISGHNTLYWYLQNLGQGPELLIRYENEEAVDDSQLPKDRFSAERLKGVDSTLKIQPAELGDSAVYLCASSLDRTAIYNEQFFGPGTRLTVL.

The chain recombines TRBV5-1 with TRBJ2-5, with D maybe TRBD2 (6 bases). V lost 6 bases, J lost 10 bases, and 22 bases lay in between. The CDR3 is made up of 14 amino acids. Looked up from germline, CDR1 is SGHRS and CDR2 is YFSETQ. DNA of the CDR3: TGCGCCAGCATGCCCGGGACTCATCTGGAGGGCCAGTACTTC. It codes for CASMPGTHLEGQYF.

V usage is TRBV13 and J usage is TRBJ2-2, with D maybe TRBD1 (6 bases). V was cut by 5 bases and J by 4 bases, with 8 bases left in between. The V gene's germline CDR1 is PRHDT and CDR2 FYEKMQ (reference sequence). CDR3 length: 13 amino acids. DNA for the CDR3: TGTGCCAGCAGCCCCAGGGGCACCGGGGAGCTGTTTTTT. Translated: CASSPRGTGELFF.

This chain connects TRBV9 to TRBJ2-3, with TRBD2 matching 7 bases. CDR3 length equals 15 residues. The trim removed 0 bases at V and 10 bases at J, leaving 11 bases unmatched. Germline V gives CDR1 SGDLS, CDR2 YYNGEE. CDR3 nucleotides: TGTGCCAGCAGCGTAGGGACTAGACCTCTCGGGGCGCAGTATTTT. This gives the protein CASSVGTRPLGAQYF. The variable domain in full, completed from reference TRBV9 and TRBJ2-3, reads DSGVTQTPKHLITATGQRVTLRCSPRSGDLSVYWYQQSLDQGLQFLIQYYNGEERAKGNILERFSAQQFPDLHSELNLSSLELGDSALYFCASSVGTRPLGAQYFGPGTRLTVL.

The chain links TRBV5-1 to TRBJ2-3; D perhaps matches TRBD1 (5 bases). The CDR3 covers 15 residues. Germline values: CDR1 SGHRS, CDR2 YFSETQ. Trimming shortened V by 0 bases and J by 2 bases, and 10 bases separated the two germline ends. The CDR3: CASSLGQGLTDTQYF. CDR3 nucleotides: TGCGCCAGCAGCTTGGGGCAGGGCCTCACAGATACGCAGTATTTT.

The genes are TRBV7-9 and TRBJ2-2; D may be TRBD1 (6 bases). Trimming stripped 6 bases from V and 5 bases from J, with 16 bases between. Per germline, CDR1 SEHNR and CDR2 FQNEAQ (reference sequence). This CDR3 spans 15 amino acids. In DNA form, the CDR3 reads TGTGCCAGCAGAGCCCGGGACAAGTTGACCGGGGAGCTGTTTTTT. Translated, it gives CASRARDKLTGELFF.

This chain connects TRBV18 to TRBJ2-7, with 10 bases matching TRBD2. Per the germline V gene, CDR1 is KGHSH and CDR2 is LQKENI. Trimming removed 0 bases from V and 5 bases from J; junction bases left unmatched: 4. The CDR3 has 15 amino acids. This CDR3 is CASSPPGLARNEQYF. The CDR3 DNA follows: TGTGCCAGCTCACCACCGGGACTAGCGAGGAACGAGCAGTACTTC. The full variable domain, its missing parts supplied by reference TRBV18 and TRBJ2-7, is NAGVMQNPRHLVRRRGQEARLRCSPMKGHSHVYWYRQLPEEGLKFMVYLQKENIIDESGMPKERFSAEFPKEGPSILRIQQVVRGDSAAYFCASSPPGLARNEQYFGPGTRLTVT.

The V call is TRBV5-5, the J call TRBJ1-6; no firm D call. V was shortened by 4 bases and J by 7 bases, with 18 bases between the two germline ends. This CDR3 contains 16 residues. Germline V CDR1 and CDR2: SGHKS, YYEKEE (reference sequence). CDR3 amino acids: CASSIAGRIGNSPLHF. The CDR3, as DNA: TGTGCCAGCAGCATCGCCGGGAGGATCGGGAATTCACCCCTCCACTTT.

For the CDR3, the DNA is TGCGCCAGCAGCCCTCCTAACACCGGGGAGCTGTTTTTT. It yields the protein CASSPPNTGELFF. The chain has TRBV5-1 and TRBJ2-2; D is ambiguous. The CDR3 has 13 residues. CDR1 and CDR2 (germline): SGHRS, YFSETQ. V lost 4 bases and J 2 bases, leaving 6 bases between the germline ends.

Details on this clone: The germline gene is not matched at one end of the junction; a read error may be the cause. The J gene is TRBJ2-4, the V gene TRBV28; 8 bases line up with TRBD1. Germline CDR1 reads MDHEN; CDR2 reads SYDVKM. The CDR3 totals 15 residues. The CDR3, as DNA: TGTGCCAGCAGTTCCCAACAGGGGGTTCTGAACAGTCAGTACTTC. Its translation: CASSSQQGVLNSQYF.

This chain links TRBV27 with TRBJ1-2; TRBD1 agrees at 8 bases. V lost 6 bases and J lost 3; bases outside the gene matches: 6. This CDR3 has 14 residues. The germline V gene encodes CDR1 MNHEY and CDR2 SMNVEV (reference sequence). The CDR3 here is CASSHRGEDYGYTF. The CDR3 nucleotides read TGTGCCAGCAGCCACAGGGGGGAAGACTATGGCTACACCTTC.

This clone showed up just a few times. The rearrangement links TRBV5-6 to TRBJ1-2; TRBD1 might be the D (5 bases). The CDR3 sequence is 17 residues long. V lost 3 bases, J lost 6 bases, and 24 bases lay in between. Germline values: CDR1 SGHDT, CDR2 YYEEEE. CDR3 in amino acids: CASSSGGDLASTDGYTF. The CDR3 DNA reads TGTGCCAGCAGCTCCGGGGGGGACCTCGCCAGTACGGATGGCTACACCTTC.

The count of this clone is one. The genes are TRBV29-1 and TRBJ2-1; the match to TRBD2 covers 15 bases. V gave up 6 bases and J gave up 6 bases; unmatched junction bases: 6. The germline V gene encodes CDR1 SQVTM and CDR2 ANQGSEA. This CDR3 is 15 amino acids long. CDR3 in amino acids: CSVTGTSGRSNEQFF. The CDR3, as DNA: TGCAGCGTAACCGGGACTAGCGGGAGGAGCAATGAGCAGTTCTTC.

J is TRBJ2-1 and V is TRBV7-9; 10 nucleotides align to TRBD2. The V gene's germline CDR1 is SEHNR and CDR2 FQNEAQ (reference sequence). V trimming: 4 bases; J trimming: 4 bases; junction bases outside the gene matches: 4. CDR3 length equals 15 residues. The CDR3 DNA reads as TGTGCCAGCAGCTCTCTAGCGGGAGCATACAATGAGCAGTTCTTC. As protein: CASSSLAGAYNEQFF.

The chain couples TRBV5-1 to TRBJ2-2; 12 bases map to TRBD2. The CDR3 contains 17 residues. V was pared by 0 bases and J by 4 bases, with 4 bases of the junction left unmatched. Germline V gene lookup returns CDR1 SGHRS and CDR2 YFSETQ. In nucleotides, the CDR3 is TGCGCCAGCAGCTTGGGACTAGCGGGAGAGGCCACCGGGGAGCTGTTTTTT. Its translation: CASSLGLAGEATGELFF.

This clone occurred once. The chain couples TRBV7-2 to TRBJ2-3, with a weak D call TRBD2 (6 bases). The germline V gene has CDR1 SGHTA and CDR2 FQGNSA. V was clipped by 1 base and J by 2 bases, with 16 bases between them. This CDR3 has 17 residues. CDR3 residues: CASSLVRAGGATDTQYF. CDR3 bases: TGTGCCAGCAGCTTAGTAAGGGCTGGCGGGGCCACAGATACGCAGTATTTT.

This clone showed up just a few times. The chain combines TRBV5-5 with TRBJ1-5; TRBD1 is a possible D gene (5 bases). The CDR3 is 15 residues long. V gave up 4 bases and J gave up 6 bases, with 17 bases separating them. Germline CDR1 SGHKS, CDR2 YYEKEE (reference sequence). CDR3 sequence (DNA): TGTGCCAGCAGCCCCCCCGCGGCTGGGGCTCAGCCCCAGCATTTT. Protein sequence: CASSPPAAGAQPQHF.

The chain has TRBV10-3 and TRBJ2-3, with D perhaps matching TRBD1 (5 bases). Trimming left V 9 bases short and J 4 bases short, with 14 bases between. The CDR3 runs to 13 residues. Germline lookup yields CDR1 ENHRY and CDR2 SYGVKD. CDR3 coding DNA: TGTGCCATTACCAGGGATTCGGCAGATACGCAGTATTTT. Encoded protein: CAITRDSADTQYF.

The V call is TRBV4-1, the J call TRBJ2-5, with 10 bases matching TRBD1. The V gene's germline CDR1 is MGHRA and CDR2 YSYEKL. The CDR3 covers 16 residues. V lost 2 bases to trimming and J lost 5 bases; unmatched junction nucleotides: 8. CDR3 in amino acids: CASSQSGQGFLETQYF. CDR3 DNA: TGCGCCAGCAGCCAATCGGGACAGGGGTTTTTGGAGACCCAGTACTTC.

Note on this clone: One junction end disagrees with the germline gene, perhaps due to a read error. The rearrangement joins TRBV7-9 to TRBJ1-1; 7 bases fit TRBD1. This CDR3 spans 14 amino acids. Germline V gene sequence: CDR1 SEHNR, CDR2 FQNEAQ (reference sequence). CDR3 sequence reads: CSSSPGQRNTEAFF. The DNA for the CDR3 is TGTTCCAGCAGCCCGGGACAGCGGAACACTGAAGCTTTCTTT.

Here the CDR3 reads CAWSLAQGNEQYF. The CDR3 coding sequence is TGTGCCTGGAGTTTAGCACAGGGAAACGAGCAGTACTTC. This chain joins TRBV30 and TRBJ2-7; perhaps TRBD1 as D (6 bases). Germline V CDR1 and CDR2: GTSNPN, SVGIG (reference sequence). The CDR3 has 13 residues. V was clipped by 2 bases and J by 5 bases, with 13 bases between them.

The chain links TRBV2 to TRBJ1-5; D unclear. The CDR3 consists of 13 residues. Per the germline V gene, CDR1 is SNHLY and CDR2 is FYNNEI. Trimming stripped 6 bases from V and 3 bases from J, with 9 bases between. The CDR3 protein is CASRGDNNQPQHF. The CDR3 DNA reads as TGTGCCAGCAGGGGAGATAACAATCAGCCCCAGCATTTT.